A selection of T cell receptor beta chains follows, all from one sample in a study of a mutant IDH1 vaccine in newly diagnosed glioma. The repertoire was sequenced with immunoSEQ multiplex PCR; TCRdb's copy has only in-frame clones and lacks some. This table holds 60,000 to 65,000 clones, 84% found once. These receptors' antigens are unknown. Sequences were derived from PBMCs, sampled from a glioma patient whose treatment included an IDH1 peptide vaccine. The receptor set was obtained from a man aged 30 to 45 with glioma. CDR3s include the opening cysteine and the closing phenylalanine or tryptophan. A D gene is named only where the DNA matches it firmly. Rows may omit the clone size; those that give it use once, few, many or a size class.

CDR3aa: CASSRALAGTDTQYF
CDR3nt: TGTGCCAGCAGCCGCGCGCTAGCGGGCACAGATACGCAGTATTTT
v_gene: TRBV14
abundance: .
d_gene: TRBD2
j_gene: TRBJ2-3

CDR3aa: CASSIGERDTQYF
CDR3nt: TGTGCCAGTAGTATAGGGGAGAGAGATACGCAGTATTTT
v_gene: TRBV19
abundance: .
d_gene: .
j_gene: TRBJ2-3

CDR3aa: CASSVELGARWEQYF
CDR3nt: TGTGCCAGCAGCGTAGAGTTAGGCGCCCGTTGGGAGCAGTACTTC
v_gene: TRBV9
abundance: once
d_gene: .
j_gene: TRBJ2-5

CDR3aa: CASSPRQGGGYTF
CDR3nt: TGCGCCAGCAGCCCCAGGCAGGGTGGCGGCTACACCTTC
v_gene: TRBV5-1
abundance: .
d_gene: .
j_gene: TRBJ1-2

CDR3aa: CSVVSRRNEQYF
CDR3nt: TGCAGCGTTGTTTCTCGGCGAAACGAGCAGTACTTC
v_gene: TRBV29-1
abundance: .
d_gene: .
j_gene: TRBJ2-7

CDR3aa: CASSGELRGATFF
CDR3nt: TGCGCCAGCAGCGGTGAGCTCAGGGGTGCGACTTTCTTT
v_gene: TRBV5-1
abundance: .
d_gene: .
j_gene: TRBJ1-1

CDR3aa: CASSPTGAARYEQFF
CDR3nt: TGTGCCAGCTCACCCACGGGGGCTGCACGCTATGAGCAGTTCTTC
v_gene: TRBV18
abundance: .
d_gene: .
j_gene: TRBJ2-1

CDR3aa: CASSYDKGVTEAFF
CDR3nt: TGTGCCAGCAGCTATGACAAGGGGGTCACTGAAGCTTTCTTT
v_gene: TRBV7-8
abundance: .
d_gene: .
j_gene: TRBJ1-1

CDR3aa: CASSLLDGTAYEQYF
CDR3nt: TGTGCCAGCAGCCTTCTGGACGGGACAGCCTACGAGCAGTACTTC
v_gene: TRBV5-4
abundance: .
d_gene: TRBD1
j_gene: TRBJ2-7

CDR3aa: CASSPRGPDGYTF
CDR3nt: TGTGCCAGCTCACCACGAGGTCCAGATGGCTACACCTTC
v_gene: TRBV18
abundance: .
d_gene: .
j_gene: TRBJ1-2

CDR3aa: CASSPRLAPATGELFF
CDR3nt: TGTGCCAGCAGTCCCCGTCTAGCTCCGGCCACCGGGGAGCTGTTTTTT
v_gene: TRBV27
abundance: .
d_gene: .
j_gene: TRBJ2-2

CDR3aa: CASSQSFSGNTIYF
CDR3nt: TGTGCCAGCAGTCAGTCGTTCTCTGGAAACACCATATATTTT
v_gene: TRBV6-5
abundance: .
d_gene: .
j_gene: TRBJ1-3

CDR3aa: CASSPRQLNTEAFF
CDR3nt: TGTGCCAGCAGCCCCCGACAGCTGAACACTGAAGCTTTCTTT
v_gene: TRBV9
abundance: .
d_gene: .
j_gene: TRBJ1-1

CDR3aa: CASSLVTGTGGFGYTF
CDR3nt: TGTGCCAGCAGCTTAGTTACGGGGACAGGGGGCTTCGGCTACACCTTC
v_gene: TRBV7-8
abundance: .
d_gene: TRBD1
j_gene: TRBJ1-2

CDR3aa: CASSQLKPGSKETQYF
CDR3nt: TGCGCCAGCAGCCAACTCAAACCCGGGAGTAAAGAGACCCAGTACTTC
v_gene: TRBV4-1
abundance: .
d_gene: .
j_gene: TRBJ2-5

CDR3aa: CASGFRAGGPDNEQFF
CDR3nt: TGTGCTAGTGGTTTCCGAGCGGGGGGGCCCGACAATGAGCAGTTCTTC
v_gene: TRBV12-5
abundance: .
d_gene: TRBD2
j_gene: TRBJ2-1

CDR3aa: CSVGQGGNTIYF
CDR3nt: TGCAGCGTTGGACAGGGAGGAAACACCATATATTTT
v_gene: TRBV29-1
abundance: .
d_gene: TRBD1
j_gene: TRBJ1-3

CDR3aa: CSVAGLQNTGELFF
CDR3nt: TGCAGCGTTGCGGGATTACAAAACACCGGGGAGCTGTTTTTT
v_gene: TRBV29-1
abundance: .
d_gene: .
j_gene: TRBJ2-2

CDR3aa: CASSSSRDRDNQPQHF
CDR3nt: TGTGCCAGCAGTTCGTCCCGGGACAGGGACAATCAGCCCCAGCATTTT
v_gene: TRBV28
abundance: .
d_gene: TRBD1
j_gene: TRBJ1-5

CDR3aa: CASSLRGTVSNQPQHF
CDR3nt: TGTGCCAGCAGCTTAAGAGGGACAGTTAGCAATCAGCCCCAGCATTTT
v_gene: TRBV7-2
abundance: few
d_gene: TRBD1
j_gene: TRBJ1-5

CDR3aa: CASSQENRTPYEQYF
CDR3nt: TGTGCCAGCAGCCAAGAGAACCGGACGCCCTACGAGCAGTACTTC
v_gene: TRBV14
abundance: .
d_gene: .
j_gene: TRBJ2-7

CDR3aa: CASSLSGGNYGYTF
CDR3nt: TGCGCCAGCAGCTTGAGCGGGGGGAACTATGGCTACACCTTC
v_gene: TRBV5-1
abundance: .
d_gene: .
j_gene: TRBJ1-2

CDR3aa: CASSLYPPRQGPYEQYF
CDR3nt: TGCGCCAGCAGCTTGTACCCCCCACGACAGGGCCCCTACGAGCAGTACTTC
v_gene: TRBV5-1
abundance: once
d_gene: TRBD1
j_gene: TRBJ2-7

CDR3aa: CASSLGHANTEAFF
CDR3nt: TGCGCCAGCAGCTTGGGACACGCGAACACTGAAGCTTTCTTT
v_gene: TRBV5-1
abundance: few
d_gene: .
j_gene: TRBJ1-1

CDR3aa: CASSSTGRVYNSPLHF
CDR3nt: TGTGCCAGTAGTTCGACAGGGAGGGTTTATAATTCACCCCTCCACTTT
v_gene: TRBV19
abundance: .
d_gene: TRBD1
j_gene: TRBJ1-6

CDR3aa: CASREDSTQPQHF
CDR3nt: TGCGCCAGCAGAGAGGATTCTACTCAGCCCCAGCATTTT
v_gene: TRBV5-1
abundance: .
d_gene: .
j_gene: TRBJ1-5

CDR3aa: CASSLRQGWPQMNTEAFF
CDR3nt: TGTGCCAGCAGCTTAAGACAGGGTTGGCCTCAAATGAACACTGAAGCTTTCTTT
v_gene: TRBV7-9
abundance: .
d_gene: TRBD1
j_gene: TRBJ1-1

CDR3aa: CASSQESQGSYPYEQYF
CDR3nt: TGTGCCAGCAGCCAAGAGTCTCAGGGCTCGTACCCCTACGAGCAGTACTTC
v_gene: TRBV4-2
abundance: .
d_gene: .
j_gene: TRBJ2-7

CDR3aa: CASSHTTGISTNEKLFF
CDR3nt: TGTGCCAGCAGCCATACGACAGGGATTTCGACTAATGAAAAACTGTTTTTT
v_gene: TRBV14
abundance: .
d_gene: TRBD1
j_gene: TRBJ1-4

CDR3aa: CASKPLQPQHF
CDR3nt: TGTGCCAGCAAACCTCTCCAGCCCCAGCATTTT
v_gene: TRBV25-1
abundance: .
d_gene: .
j_gene: TRBJ1-5

CDR3aa: CASSLDGGSTNEKLFF
CDR3nt: TGTGCCAGCAGCTTGGATGGTGGATCAACTAATGAAAAACTGTTTTTT
v_gene: TRBV5-8
abundance: .
d_gene: .
j_gene: TRBJ1-4

CDR3aa: CASSLRTDTQYF
CDR3nt: TGTGCCAGCAGCTTGCGCACAGATACGCAGTATTTT
v_gene: TRBV7-8
abundance: .
d_gene: .
j_gene: TRBJ2-3

CDR3aa: CASSVGPFNEQFF
CDR3nt: TGTGCCAGCAGCGTAGGACCCTTCAATGAGCAGTTCTTC
v_gene: TRBV9
abundance: .
d_gene: .
j_gene: TRBJ2-1

CDR3aa: CASTSGGEQYF
CDR3nt: TGTGCCAGCACCTCAGGGGGCGAGCAGTACTTC
v_gene: TRBV13
abundance: .
d_gene: TRBD1
j_gene: TRBJ2-7

CDR3aa: CASSHLQETQYF
CDR3nt: TGCGCCAGCAGCCATCTCCAAGAGACCCAGTACTTC
v_gene: TRBV5-1
abundance: .
d_gene: .
j_gene: TRBJ2-5

CDR3aa: CASSLGGVQPQHF
CDR3nt: TGTGCCAGCAGCTTGGGTGGGGTTCAGCCCCAGCATTTT
v_gene: TRBV7-9
abundance: .
d_gene: .
j_gene: TRBJ1-5

CDR3aa: CASSLGGHFYEQYF
CDR3nt: TGTGCCAGCAGCTTGGGGGGGCACTTCTACGAGCAGTACTTC
v_gene: TRBV5-4
abundance: .
d_gene: .
j_gene: TRBJ2-7

CDR3aa: CASSSGHQRETQYF
CDR3nt: TGTGCCAGCAGCTCGGGACATCAGAGGGAGACCCAGTACTTC
v_gene: TRBV7-8
abundance: .
d_gene: .
j_gene: TRBJ2-5

CDR3aa: CAISVGTGELGTQYF
CDR3nt: TGTGCCATCAGTGTAGGGACAGGGGAGCTTGGGACCCAGTACTTC
v_gene: TRBV10-3
abundance: .
d_gene: TRBD1
j_gene: TRBJ2-5

CDR3aa: CASSPPPADTQYF
CDR3nt: TGTGCCAGCAGTCCCCCTCCAGCGGATACGCAGTATTTT
v_gene: TRBV6-5
abundance: .
d_gene: .
j_gene: TRBJ2-3

CDR3aa: CAISERLWLGNTIYF
CDR3nt: TGTGCCATCAGTGAGAGGTTATGGCTTGGAAACACCATATATTTT
v_gene: TRBV10-3
abundance: .
d_gene: .
j_gene: TRBJ1-3

CDR3aa: CASSPLAGPGQETQYF
CDR3nt: TGTGCCAGCTCACCATTAGCGGGGCCGGGGCAAGAGACCCAGTACTTC
v_gene: TRBV18
abundance: once
d_gene: TRBD2
j_gene: TRBJ2-5